Listed here are 24 T cell receptor beta chains from one sample, sequenced in a study of T-cell memory formation after mild COVID-19 (dated by TCRdb to the early 2020s). The library was prepared using 5' RACE. Sequencing was performed on an Illumina NovaSeq 6000. TCRdb applied fastp at Q25 and MiXCR to the public reads, then kept only in-frame beta chains. CDR3 protein sequences are deduplicated, and each keeps its most common genes and DNA. A total of 25,000 to 35,000 distinct CDR3 sequences appear in this sample, roughly an eighth of them only once. Of the sample, around 15% falls within the top ten clones. The sample comprised PBMCs or a T cell subset sorted from them (not recorded which). Receptors originate from an adult woman who had mild COVID-19 (a few samples of this study predate the infection). The sample titles of this study are shuffled in the database, so cell type and time point are left out; the donor was told from shared clones.

This clonotype was detected ten times or more. This sequence joins TRBV4-1 and TRBJ1-3; the D is unclear. V was pared by 0 bases and J by 2 bases, with 11 bases between. CDR1 is MGHRA, CDR2 YSYEKL, per germline. This CDR3 has 16 residues. CDR3 residues: CASSQDTRPTGNTIYF. In DNA form, the CDR3 reads TGCGCCAGCAGCCAAGATACCAGACCCACTGGAAACACCATATATTTT.

This clonotype was seen many times. The J gene is TRBJ2-7, the V gene TRBV6-6; D may be TRBD1 or TRBD2 (6 bases each). Germline V gene sequence: CDR1 MNHNY, CDR2 SVGAGI (reference sequence). There are 17 residues in the CDR3. Trimming removed 2 bases from V and 4 bases from J, with 21 bases in between. The CDR3 reads CASSYLPGAISRYEQYF. CDR3 nucleotides: TGTGCCAGCAGTTACCTCCCGGGGGCTATCTCTAGATACGAGCAGTACTTC.

This clonotype was counted many times. The chain carries TRBV24-1 and TRBJ2-1, with 12 bases lining up with TRBD2. The CDR3 runs 16 residues. Germline V gene data show CDR1 as KGHDR and CDR2 as SFDVKD. With V trimmed by 3 bases and J by 4 bases, 3 bases remained unmatched. CDR3 nucleotides: TGTGCCACCAGTGATGCTAGCGGGAGGGCTTACAATGAGCAGTTCTTC. It yields the protein CATSDASGRAYNEQFF.

This clonotype was observed many times. The chain's CDR3 is CASSSRQGSYTF. Here the CDR3 DNA reads TGTGCCAGCAGTTCCCGACAGGGAAGCTACACCTTC. The chain combines TRBV6-1 with TRBJ1-2; 7 nucleotides align to TRBD1. V was pared by 5 bases and J by 9 bases, with 6 bases of the junction left unmatched. CDR1 MNHNS and CDR2 SASEGT come from the germline V gene. This CDR3 is built from 12 residues.

The chain employs TRBV18 and TRBJ2-7; 7 nucleotides align to TRBD1. This CDR3 contains 13 residues. J lost 2 bases, V lost 4 bases, and 2 bases had no gene match. CDR1 is KGHSH, CDR2 LQKENI, per germline. As DNA, the CDR3 is TGTGCCAGCTCACTTGGGACAGCCTACGAGCAGTACTTC. This gives the protein CASSLGTAYEQYF.

This clonotype was recorded many times. The chain's CDR3 is CASSPQGGNTEAFF. The CDR3 coding sequence is TGTGCCAGCAGTCCCCAGGGGGGGAACACTGAAGCTTTCTTT. The rearrangement links TRBV6-4 to TRBJ1-1; 7 nucleotides match TRBD1. The CDR3 contains 14 residues. Germline CDR1 MRHNA, CDR2 SNTAGT. V was clipped by 5 bases and J by 1 base; unmatched bases: 4.

This clonotype was seen ten or more times. The rearrangement uses TRBV6-5 and TRBJ1-6; a possible D gene is TRBD1 (6 bases). The V end lost 6 bases, the J end lost 3 bases, and 21 bases lay between the germline ends. The germline gives CDR1 MNHEY, CDR2 SVGAGI. This CDR3 region has 18 residues. The CDR3 region is CASSPTTTGWGYNSPLHF. The DNA of the CDR3 is TGTGCCAGCAGCCCAACCACAACAGGGTGGGGCTATAATTCACCCCTCCACTTT.

This clonotype has a count of ten or more. V gene TRBV4-1 combines with J gene TRBJ2-3; tentative D call: TRBD2 (6 bases). This CDR3 is built from 16 residues. The V end lost 0 bases, the J end lost 2 bases, and 12 bases lay between the germline ends. Germline V CDR1 and CDR2: MGHRA, YSYEKL. The CDR3 DNA sequence: TGCGCCAGCAGCCAAGAATCAGGGAGGACCACAGATACGCAGTATTTT. Its translation is CASSQESGRTTDTQYF.

This clonotype was counted at least ten times. The rearrangement joins TRBV7-2 to TRBJ1-6, with D perhaps TRBD1 (6 bases). CDR1 and CDR2 (germline): SGHTA, FQGNSA. With 2 bases removed from V and 14 bases from J, the gap between germline ends came to 19 bases. The CDR3 is 15 residues long. DNA of the CDR3: TGTGCCAGCAGCTTAAAGGGGGGTATGTGGGGCACCCTCCACTTT. Residues: CASSLKGGMWGTLHF.

Many counts were recorded for this clonotype. The chain carries TRBV30 and TRBJ1-2; no clear D gene. The CDR3 is 13 amino acids. Germline V lookup: CDR1 GTSNPN, CDR2 SVGIG (reference sequence). Trimming cost V 2 bases and J 2 bases, with 9 bases left between them. The CDR3 DNA sequence: TGTGCCTGGAGTAAGAACCTAAACTATGGCTACACCTTC. It translates to CAWSKNLNYGYTF.

This clonotype has at least ten counts. The rearrangement joins TRBV20-1 to TRBJ2-3; 10 bases align to TRBD2. The CDR3 covers 16 residues. Germline V CDR1 and CDR2: DFQATT, SNEGSKA (reference sequence). Trimming took 4 bases from V and 4 from J; bases not matched to a gene: 11. The CDR3 loop is CSAIKEGTSDADTQYF. The CDR3 DNA reads as TGCAGTGCTATAAAGGAGGGGACTAGCGATGCAGATACGCAGTATTTT.

This clonotype was observed at least ten times. The CDR3 bases are TGTGCCAGCAGTTTTAATAAGGGACAGGTCCTGGGAACGAACACCGGGGAGCTGTTTTTT. Encoded protein: CASSFNKGQVLGTNTGELFF. The V gene is TRBV12-3 or TRBV12-4, the J gene TRBJ2-2, with 8 bases that match TRBD1. The CDR3 has 20 residues. V trimming: 3 bases; J trimming: 0 bases; junction bases outside the gene matches: 15.

Many counts were recorded for this clonotype. This sequence joins TRBV3-1 and TRBJ2-7, with TRBD2 as a possible D gene (5 bases). Germline lookup yields CDR1 LGHDT and CDR2 YNNKEL (reference sequence). This CDR3 is built from 14 residues. Trimming left V 6 bases short and J 7 bases short, with 19 bases between. CDR3 coding DNA: TGTGCCAGCAGTTCTACAATCGGGGTGAGGGAGCAGTACTTC. This translates into CASSSTIGVREQYF.

The chain is built from TRBV12-3 or TRBV12-4 and TRBJ2-5; a possible D gene is TRBD1 (6 bases). The last part of the DNA fits TRBJ2-1 better; the J call may be wrong. The CDR3 has 11 residues. The CDR3 sequence is CASSTGNEQFF. Written as DNA, the CDR3 is TGTGCCAGCAGCACAGGGAATGAGCAGTTCTTC.

This clonotype was observed many times. The V gene is TRBV2, the J gene TRBJ1-6; D is perhaps TRBD1 (6 bases). The length of the CDR3 is 15 residues. V was cut by 2 bases and J by 9 bases, with 14 bases left in between. The germline V gene has CDR1 SNHLY and CDR2 FYNNEI. The CDR3 DNA is TGTGCCAGCAGTGAAAACAGGGCATATGGTTCACCCCTCCACTTT. It is translated as CASSENRAYGSPLHF.

The chain combines TRBV5-1 with TRBJ2-5; no clear D gene. Germline CDR1 is SGHRS and CDR2 is YFSETQ. The CDR3 covers 14 residues. V was pared by 0 bases and J by 1 base, with 7 bases between. The CDR3 DNA is TGCGCCAGCAGCTTGGGGGAATTCCAAGAGACCCAGTACTTC. Protein sequence: CASSLGEFQETQYF.

This clonotype was observed at least ten times. The rearrangement joins TRBV19 to TRBJ2-2; 7 positions match TRBD2. Losses at the gene ends were 8 bases for V and 5 bases for J; bases not matched to a gene: 8. Germline-derived CDR1 and CDR2 are LNHDA and SQIVND (reference sequence). The CDR3 spans 14 residues. CDR3 amino acids: CASFSTGGTGELFF. Written as DNA, the CDR3 is TGTGCCAGTTTTTCCACGGGAGGTACCGGGGAGCTGTTTTTT.

This clonotype was seen many times. V is TRBV20-1 and J is TRBJ2-1, with 10 nucleotides matching TRBD2. The CDR3 sequence is 15 residues long. V lost 3 bases, J lost 5 bases, and 7 bases stayed unmatched. The germline CDR1 and CDR2 sequences are DFQATT and SNEGSKA (reference sequence). The CDR3 spells CSASPTSGVNNEQFF. The CDR3 bases are TGCAGTGCTAGCCCAACTAGCGGGGTTAACAATGAGCAGTTCTTC.

The rearrangement joins TRBV5-1 to TRBJ2-5, with D perhaps being TRBD1 or TRBD2 (5 bases each). Germline CDR1 reads SGHRS; CDR2 reads YFSETQ. This CDR3 comprises 16 residues. V was pared by 0 bases and J by 4 bases, with 16 bases between. CDR3 in DNA: TGCGCCAGCAGCTTGGAGGAGGACTCAAGGGGAGAGACCCAGTACTTC. Protein product: CASSLEEDSRGETQYF.

This clonotype was counted at least ten times. CDR3 loop: CASSQELAIHEQFF. Written as DNA, the CDR3 is TGTGCCAGCAGCCAAGAACTAGCGATCCATGAGCAGTTCTTC. The chain joins TRBV14 to TRBJ2-1; 7 bases agree with TRBD2. V trimming: 0 bases; J trimming: 8 bases; junction bases outside the gene matches: 4. Germline assignment: CDR1 SGHDN and CDR2 FVKESK. The CDR3 runs 14 residues. Using reference TRBV14 and TRBJ2-1 for the parts outside the CDR3, the full variable domain is EAGVTQFPSHSVIEKGQTVTLRCDPISGHDNLYWYRRVMGKEIKFLLHFVKESKQDESGMPNNRFLAERTGGTYSTLKVQPAELEDSGVYFCASSQELAIHEQFFGPGTRLTVL.

This clonotype was seen at least ten times. The V call is TRBV25-1, the J call TRBJ2-1; D is ambiguous. This CDR3 is built from 14 residues. Trimming cost V 2 bases and J 5 bases, with 10 bases left between them. Germline CDR1 is MGHDK and CDR2 is SYGVNS. The DNA of the CDR3 is TGTGCCAGCAGTGAAGGTTCAGATAACAATGAGCAGTTCTTC. Translating gives CASSEGSDNNEQFF.

At least ten counts were recorded for this clonotype. The rearrangement joins TRBV7-2 to TRBJ2-1; D possibly corresponds to TRBD2 (5 bases). Germline CDR1 reads SGHTA; CDR2 reads FQGNSA. V was clipped by 5 bases and J by 3 bases, with 20 bases between them. The CDR3 has 17 amino acids. The CDR3 DNA sequence: TGTGCCAGCAGCCCCCGGACTGGACTCGGGGTCTACAATGAGCAGTTCTTC. It encodes CASSPRTGLGVYNEQFF.

This clonotype was seen ten or more times. CDR3 protein: CASSLARGGSTSGANTDTQYF. The CDR3, as DNA: TGCGCCAGCAGCTTGGCGCGAGGGGGGTCTACTAGCGGGGCAAACACAGATACGCAGTATTTT. The V call is TRBV5-1, the J call TRBJ2-3; 10 nucleotides line up with TRBD2. From germline, CDR1 is SGHRS and CDR2 YFSETQ. The ends lost 0 bases at V and 2 bases at J; junction bases unmatched: 18. This CDR3 spans 21 amino acids.

The sample holds many counts of this clonotype. The chain combines TRBV24-1 with TRBJ2-1; TRBD1 agrees at 8 bases. Germline values: CDR1 KGHDR, CDR2 SFDVKD. V trimming: 7 bases; J trimming: 5 bases; junction bases outside the gene matches: 6. The CDR3 is 14 amino acids. This chain's CDR3 is CATSLDRAHNEQFF. The CDR3 nucleotides are TGTGCCACCAGCCTGGACAGGGCTCACAATGAGCAGTTCTTC.